Listed here are 2 T cell receptor beta chains from one sample, sequenced in a study of control samples from healthy donors and cancer patients. The assay was immunoSEQ multiplex PCR, and TCRdb's table has in-frame clones only and misses some. This sample has under 200,000 clones, with about nine tenths found just once. The sample taken for sequencing was blood. Receptors originate from a woman younger than 45 in good health.

This clone was found a few times. V is TRBV6-2 or TRBV6-3 and J is TRBJ2-7, with TRBD1 matching over 9 bases. CDR3 length equals 15 residues. The germline gives CDR1 MNHEY, CDR2 SVGEGT. V was pared by 4 bases and J by 2 bases, with 6 bases of the junction left unmatched. The CDR3 coding sequence is TGTGCCAGCAGTTCCACCGGGACAGGGCCCTACGAGCAGTACTTC. This sequence encodes CASSSTGTGPYEQYF.

The rearrangement joins TRBV5-1 to TRBJ2-5; D unclear. Deletions cut 4 bases from V and 3 bases from J, with 10 bases between. The CDR3 contains 13 residues. Germline V gives CDR1 SGHRS, CDR2 YFSETQ. The chain's CDR3 is CASSGVTEETQYF. CDR3 bases: TGCGCCAGCAGCGGGGTCACAGAAGAGACCCAGTACTTC.